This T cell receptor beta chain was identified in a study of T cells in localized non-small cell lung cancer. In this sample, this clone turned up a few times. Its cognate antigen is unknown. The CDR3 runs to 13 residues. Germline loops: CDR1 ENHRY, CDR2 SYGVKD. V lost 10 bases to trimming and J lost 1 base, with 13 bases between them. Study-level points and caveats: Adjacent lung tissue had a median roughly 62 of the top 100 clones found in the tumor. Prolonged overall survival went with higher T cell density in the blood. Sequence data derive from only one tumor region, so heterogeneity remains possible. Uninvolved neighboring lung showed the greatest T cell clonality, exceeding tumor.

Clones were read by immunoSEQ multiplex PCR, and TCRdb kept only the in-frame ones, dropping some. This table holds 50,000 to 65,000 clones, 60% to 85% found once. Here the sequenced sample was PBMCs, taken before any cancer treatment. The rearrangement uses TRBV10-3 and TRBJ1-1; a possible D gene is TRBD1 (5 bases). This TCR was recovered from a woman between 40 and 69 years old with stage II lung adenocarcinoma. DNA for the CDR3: TGTGCCACCTCCGCGGGGGAGAACACTGAAGCTTTCTTT. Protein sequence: CATSAGENTEAFF.